This T cell receptor (beta chain) was captured in a study of cytomegalovirus exposure and HLA in healthy donors (TCRdb year 2017). For context, the study as a whole: A later analysis indicated that the 110 or so validation repertoires were generated on the platform also employed for the approximately 700 repertoires of the first cohort. In addition to the first cohort of 500 to 850 subjects, a separate validation cohort of 120 different subjects was used. The study was designed to test whether signatures of past pathogen exposure could be identified by cataloging public T cell receptors. To predict cytomegalovirus infection status, the study combined high-throughput TCR immunosequencing, statistical association of individual TCRs with disease status, and machine learning.

Library generation was performed with the immunoSEQ multiplex PCR assay. Turning to the authors' computational methods: A statistical classification framework was built for diagnosing cytomegalovirus status from the catalog of TCR beta chain sequences. In TCRdb, the immuneACCESS table is reduced to in-frame sequences with V and J assigned. These tables do not hold every clone; where another copy was compared, an unresolved V gene accounts for under half, and the others remain unexplained. The V and J calls and clone size come from that table; D and trimming were worked out from the DNA. The sample table shows around 150,000 clones, and approximately 86% are seen once. Approximately 2.1% of the sample rests with the top ten. The donors were included in the validation cohort of 130 or so subjects, a group kept apart from the approximately 650-subject first cohort. V is reduced by 2 bases and J by 4 bases, leaving a spacing of 17 bases between them. Sequences MNHNS (CDR1) and SASEGT (CDR2) are obtained from the germline V gene. The CDR3 runs 17 amino acids, cysteine and phenylalanine included. The entry retains the CDR3 DNA only, 51 bases that are in frame from base 1.

Study-wide conclusions, independent of this receptor: A later analysis found that TCRs clustered in the first cohort also tended to co-occur in the 100 to 150 validation repertoires, with 94% of cluster scores above 0. All 130 or so repertoires were used to score co-occurrence in the validation cohort in a later analysis, because that analysis had no HLA typing for the cohort. In vitro tests confirmed that a few of the cytomegalovirus-associated TCR beta chains recognize cytomegalovirus antigens. The study listed 164 TCR beta chains as associated with cytomegalovirus. According to the authors, the approach could potentially be generalized to other disease states and immunological phenotypes. Most TCR sequences were seen in very few donors, while some public TCRs were found in many individuals. In both the original and validation cohorts, the classifier was reported to diagnose cytomegalovirus status with high specificity and sensitivity.

In the case of this clone: It has no known antigen specificity. Nothing much larger sits one base from this clone, and base qualities are not available.

Sequencing was performed on PBMCs. Recombination joined TRBV6-1 with TRBJ2-2, with TRBD1 as a weak D call on 6 bases. The TCR sequence derives from a woman aged 18-29 years in good health and CMV-seronegative. The CDR3 amino acid sequence is: CASSESWVRGGTGELFF. The sequenced DNA: TGTGCCAGCAGTGAATCGTGGGTGAGAGGGGGCACCGGGGAGCTGTTTTTT.